Listed below are T cell receptor beta chains from one sample, sequenced in a study of cytomegalovirus exposure and HLA in healthy donors. Measured with immunoSEQ multiplex PCR; TCRdb has only the in-frame clones, and not every one. The table lists roughly 180,000 clones, more than 65% of them singletons. The sample taken for sequencing was PBMCs. These receptors all stem from a male donor in good health and CMV-seronegative. The CDR3 runs from the conserved cysteine through the conserved F or W. The D gene is left open where the match is weak. Size tells how often a clone was seen (once, few, many) or the class of an expanded clone, and some rows leave it out.

TRBJ2-7,NA,TRBV5-6,NA,TGTGCCAGCAGCTTGTTTTCTGGGGGCTTTGGCGAGCAGTACTTC,CASSLFSGGFGEQYF
TRBJ1-1,NA,TRBV6-5,NA,TGTGCCAGCAGTAGACTTGTGGTCACTGAAGCTTTCTTT,CASSRLVVTEAFF
TRBJ2-2,NA,TRBV6-5,NA,TGTGCCAGCAGTTACGGAGAGAACACCGGGGAGCTGTTTTTT,CASSYGENTGELFF
TRBJ1-2,NA,TRBV7-2,TRBD1,TGTGCCAGCAGCTCCGTAGGAGGGACAGGGAGCTATGGCTACACCTTC,CASSSVGGTGSYGYTF
TRBJ2-1,NA,TRBV14,TRBD1,TGTGCCAGCAGCCCCCGGGACAGGGGGCTGAGCGGGAGGTGGAATGAGCAGTTCTTC,CASSPRDRGLSGRWNEQFF
TRBJ2-5,NA,TRBV4-2,NA,TGTGCCAGCAGCCAGGGCCGTGGGGAGACCCAGTACTTC,CASSQGRGETQYF
TRBJ1-1,NA,TRBV18,TRBD1,TGTGCCAGCTCACCCGGGACAGGGAACACTGAAGCTTTCTTT,CASSPGTGNTEAFF
TRBJ1-3,NA,TRBV11-3,NA,TGTGCCAGCAGCTTAGCCCCATCTGGAAACACCATATATTTT,CASSLAPSGNTIYF
TRBJ2-7,NA,TRBV7-9,NA,TGTGCCAGCAGCCCCATTGGCGGGCCATACGAGCAGTACTTC,CASSPIGGPYEQYF
TRBJ2-2,few,TRBV2,NA,TGTGCCAGCCTGGGAGTGATTAATTCCGGGGAGCTGTTTTTT,CASLGVINSGELFF
TRBJ1-2,once,TRBV13,NA,TGTGCCAGCAGCTTTCTGGCAGGGGCAGGCTACACCTTC,CASSFLAGAGYTF
TRBJ2-5,NA,TRBV28,TRBD1,TGTGCCAGCAGACTACAGGGGCCTAAAGAGACCCAGTACTTC,CASRLQGPKETQYF
TRBJ1-5,NA,TRBV7-9,NA,TGTTCCAGCAGCTTAAGTCATGAGGGGCGGGGGCAGCCCCAGCATTTT,CSSSLSHEGRGQPQHF
TRBJ1-1,NA,TRBV6-7,NA,TGTGCCAGCAATAGGGATGATTTAGGACAGTACACTGAAGCTTTCTTT,CASNRDDLGQYTEAFF
TRBJ1-5,once,TRBV19,NA,TGTGCCAGTAGTATCCCGGGGGATAGCAATCAGCCCCAGCATTTT,CASSIPGDSNQPQHF
TRBJ2-7,NA,TRBV6-5,TRBD2,TGTGCCAGCATGGGGGCGGGAGGGCGCCACGAGCAGTACTTC,CASMGAGGRHEQYF
TRBJ2-2,NA,TRBV5-1,TRBD1,TGCGCCAGCAGCTTGGAAGGGGGCCCCGGGGAGCTGTTTTTT,CASSLEGGPGELFF
TRBJ2-3,once,TRBV7-9,TRBD2,TGTGCCAGCAGCCTGGGCGGGGGGGCTGTGGATACGCAGTATTTT,CASSLGGGAVDTQYF
TRBJ2-1,once,TRBV29-1,TRBD1,TGCAGCGCCCCTGACAGGGGGCTCGACAATGAGCAGTTCTTC,CSAPDRGLDNEQFF
TRBJ2-7,NA,TRBV28,TRBD2,TGTGCCAGCAGTTTGACTCCAGGGGCTAGCGGGAGTAAATACGAGCAGTACTTC,CASSLTPGASGSKYEQYF
TRBJ2-2,NA,TRBV5-6,TRBD1,TGTGCCAGCAGCTTGTATTGGACAGGGCGAGACACCGGGGAGCTGTTTTTT,CASSLYWTGRDTGELFF
TRBJ2-7,once,TRBV11-2,NA,TGTGCCAGCAGTGCTGACAGCTACGAGCAGTACTTC,CASSADSYEQYF
TRBJ2-1,once,TRBV9,TRBD1,TGTGCCAGCAGCTCGGGACAGGGGGCGGGCAATGAGCAGTTCTTC,CASSSGQGAGNEQFF
TRBJ2-7,NA,TRBV7-9,TRBD1,TGTGCCAGCAGCCCGCAGACAGGGTTGTACGAGCAGTACTTC,CASSPQTGLYEQYF
TRBJ2-5,NA,TRBV7-2,TRBD2,TGTGCCAGCAGCACCGGGACTAGCCCCGGGAAGACCCAGTACTTC,CASSTGTSPGKTQYF
TRBJ1-1,NA,TRBV18,NA,TGTGCCAGCTCACCACCAGACATGAACACTGAAGCTTTCTTT,CASSPPDMNTEAFF
TRBJ2-5,NA,TRBV28,TRBD2,TGTGCCAGCAGTCTCCTTATTTCCCGACTAGCGGGGGGGTCGGGTAAGACCCAGTACTTC,CASSLLISRLAGGSGKTQYF
TRBJ2-2,NA,TRBV9,NA,TGTGCCAGCAGCGGTCGGGGCACCGGGGAGCTGTTTTTT,CASSGRGTGELFF